Here is one TCR beta chain with its context. The antigen it recognizes is unknown. No clone much larger than this one lies a single base away; base qualities are absent. Collaborating institutions collected whole blood in K2EDTA tubes following their own protocols. For TCRbeta analysis, collaborators shipped samples as frozen whole blood, isolated PBMCs, or DNA extracted from either of those sample types. From a lookup of the germline V gene (reference sequence), CDR1 and CDR2 are LGHDT and YNNKEL. Relative to germline, V is 0 bases shorter and J is 2 bases shorter, with 17 bases between their ends. The CDR3 starts with the cysteine, ends with the phenylalanine, and has 17 residues. Only CDR3 DNA is held: 51 bases, read in frame from base 1. The immunoSEQ Assay, a bias-controlled multiplex PCR, was used to amplify TCRbeta CDR3 regions from genomic DNA. The paper's data handling went like this. Nucleated cell counts per sample were estimated from amplification of reference gene primers within the assay. To quantify the absolute abundance of each unique TCRbeta CDR3 rearrangement, sequence reads were collapsed and filtered. For each sample, productive Simpson clonality was calculated as the square root of Simpson's diversity index over productive rearrangements. TCRdb provides this immuneACCESS table in a form limited to in-frame rearrangements. Some clones are lacking; in checked studies, under half of them reflect an unresolved V gene, and why the rest are absent is not known. V and J calls and clone size are those listed in that table; D and trimming were worked out from the DNA. This sample holds more than 200,000 clones; roughly 85% were observed only once. The ten largest make up roughly 3% of the sample.

These data originate in a study of blood T cell repertoires in COVID-19 (dated by TCRdb to between 2020 and 2021). Regarding the study in general: The collaborator samples originated in the United States, Italy and Spain and spanned the acute and convalescent phases of COVID-19. The prospective study material was composed of cDNA or gDNA derived from T cells, B-cell-depleted T cells, or PBMCs. The dataset comprised deeply sampled blood TCRbeta repertoires from subjects exposed to, actively infected with, or recovered from COVID-19. A freely available public database, intended as a resource for researchers studying the immune response to SARS-CoV-2, is where the repertoires were released. Samples were obtained from the ongoing ImmuneRACE study (first 160 participants) and from some 1,300 subjects provided by 6 global collaborators. Nearly every sample came with metadata listing a de-identified subject ID, COVID-19 status, age in years and sex. Where available, HLA class I and class II types were taken from metadata supplied by the sample provider and were not determined by assay-based typing. Broad study findings and their caveats: The amount of clinical and demographic metadata varied by source and participant and was provided uncurated.

Sequencing was performed on peripheral blood. Here the chain combines TRBV3-1 (or the pseudogene TRBV3-2) and TRBJ2-7; the best D guess is TRBD2, with 7 bases matching. The TCR originated in a man aged 18 to 29 with active or convalescent COVID-19. The CDR3 corresponds to CASSQDYAGAGAYEQYF. At the DNA level, the sequence is TGTGCCAGCAGCCAAGATTACGCAGGGGCGGGGGCCTACGAGCAGTACTTC.